Sequencing of this T cell receptor beta chain was carried out in a study of CD8 T cells in ankylosing spondylitis. Study observations and caveats: A subset of motif variants has previously been described in the synovial fluid and blood of reactive arthritis. Clones linked with disease were CD8+ and fairly uncommon in the peripheral blood. The clones that were linked to disease were reported to be significantly enriched in matched synovial fluid samples from ankylosing spondylitis patients. In ankylosing spondylitis blood, a motif of roughly eight highly homologous TCR beta variants appeared characteristic.

The V gene's germline CDR1 is SGHTA and CDR2 FQGTGA. V shed 2 bases and J shed 1 base, with 11 bases lying between them. CDR3 length equals 16 residues. The table lists this clonotype with many counts. Its antigen is not known. TCRdb analysed the 5' RACE reads with MiXCR anew, one entry per CDR3 protein. The sample yields 250,000 or so distinct CDR3 sequences, roughly a quarter seen once. The chain uses TRBV7-3 and TRBJ2-2; D may correspond to TRBD1 or TRBD2 (5 bases each). The receptor was derived from a male donor with ankylosing spondylitis or in good health (not recorded which). Sequencing was done on a sample of blood, either unsorted or a sorted T cell fraction (not recorded which). Here the CDR3 reads CASSLRGVGNTGELFF. The CDR3 DNA reads TGTGCCAGCAGCTTACGAGGGGTAGGGAACACCGGGGAGCTGTTTTTT.